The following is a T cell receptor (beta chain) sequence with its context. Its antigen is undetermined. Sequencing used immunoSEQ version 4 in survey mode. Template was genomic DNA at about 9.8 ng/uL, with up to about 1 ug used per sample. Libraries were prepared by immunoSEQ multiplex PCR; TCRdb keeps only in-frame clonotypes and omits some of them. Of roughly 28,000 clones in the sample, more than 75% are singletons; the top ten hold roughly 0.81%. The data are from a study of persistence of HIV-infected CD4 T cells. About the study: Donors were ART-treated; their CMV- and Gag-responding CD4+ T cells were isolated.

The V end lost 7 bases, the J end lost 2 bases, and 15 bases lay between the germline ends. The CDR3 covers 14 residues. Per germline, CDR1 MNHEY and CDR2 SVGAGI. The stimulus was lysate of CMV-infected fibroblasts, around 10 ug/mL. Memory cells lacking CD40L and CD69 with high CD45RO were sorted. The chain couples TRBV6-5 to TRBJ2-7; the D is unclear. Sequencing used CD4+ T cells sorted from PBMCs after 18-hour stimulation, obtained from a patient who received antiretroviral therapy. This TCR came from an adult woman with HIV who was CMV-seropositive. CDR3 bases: TGTGCCAGCATCTCGGACGGATTTCCCTACGAGCAGTACTTC. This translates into CASISDGFPYEQYF.